The 27 T cell receptor beta chains below come from one sample, sequenced in a study of cytomegalovirus exposure and HLA in healthy donors. The PCR was carried out with 60 Vbeta primers and 13 Jbeta primers. Some clones are missing from TCRdb's copy, which holds only in-frame ones; the method was immunoSEQ multiplex PCR. The sample lists around 150,000 clones, over 80% occurring once. Specimen: PBMCs. These receptor sequences come from a male donor in good health and CMV-seropositive.

The chain couples TRBV15 to TRBJ1-1; D unclear. The ends were cut back, 1 base at V and 2 bases at J, with 8 bases in the middle. The CDR3 has 14 amino acids. The germline CDR1 and CDR2 sequences are LNHNV and YYDKDF (reference sequence). CDR3 sequence: CATSRGTINTEAFF. CDR3 nucleotide sequence: TGTGCCACCAGCAGAGGCACTATAAACACTGAAGCTTTCTTT.

This chain uses TRBV19 with TRBJ2-7; D is unresolved. Trimming took off 10 bases at V and 3 bases at J, with 10 bases between the two ends. The CDR3 covers 11 residues. Germline V CDR1 and CDR2: LNHDA, SQIVND (reference sequence). The CDR3 DNA reads TGTGCCACCACTGTGCTCTACGAGCAGTACTTC. The encoded protein is CATTVLYEQYF.

This clone was counted a single time. The rearrangement joins TRBV7-9 to TRBJ2-5; tentative D call: TRBD2 (6 bases). Per the germline V gene, CDR1 is SEHNR and CDR2 is FQNEAQ (reference sequence). The CDR3 is 13 residues long. V was trimmed by 4 bases and J by 5 bases, leaving 11 bases between them. In nucleotides, the CDR3 is TGTGCCAGCAGCTGGGCGGGGAGGGAGACCCAGTACTTC. Its translation is CASSWAGRETQYF.

This clone was seen a few times. The V call is TRBV6-6, the J call TRBJ2-3; TRBD1 agrees at 9 bases. V lost 7 bases, J lost 2 bases, and 4 bases stayed unmatched. The CDR3 runs 14 residues. Germline V gene data show CDR1 as MNHNY and CDR2 as SVGAGI (reference sequence). This CDR3 reads CASKGQGNTDTQYF. The CDR3 DNA follows: TGTGCCAGCAAAGGACAGGGGAACACAGATACGCAGTATTTT.

The J gene is TRBJ1-1, the V gene TRBV11-2; 9 nucleotides line up with TRBD1. Germline trimming cut 1 base from V and 4 bases from J; bases unmatched to any gene: 10. The CDR3 runs to 17 residues. The germline V gene has CDR1 SGHAT and CDR2 FQNNGV. The CDR3 reads CASSLGGTGYVATEAFF. For the CDR3, the DNA is TGTGCCAGCAGCTTAGGGGGGACAGGGTATGTCGCCACTGAAGCTTTCTTT.

The chain employs TRBV28 and TRBJ2-3; 7 bases line up with TRBD1. The CDR3 is 16 residues long. CDR1 is MDHEN and CDR2 is SYDVKM in the germline V gene. With 5 bases clipped from V and 1 base from J, the junction kept 9 bases outside the gene matches. CDR3 sequence: CASSINRGEGTDTQYF. CDR3 bases: TGTGCCAGCAGTATAAACAGGGGAGAGGGCACAGATACGCAGTATTTT.

The rearrangement links TRBV5-4 to TRBJ2-5; D unclear. V lost 0 bases and J lost 10, with 16 bases in between. Germline lookup yields CDR1 SGHNT and CDR2 YYREEE (reference sequence). This CDR3 has 14 residues. Here the CDR3 reads CASSLEAGAMDQYF. CDR3 bases: TGTGCCAGCAGCTTGGAGGCTGGAGCAATGGACCAGTACTTC.

This sequence joins TRBV7-9 and TRBJ2-7; 8 bases map to TRBD1. CDR3 length equals 16 residues. CDR1 and CDR2 (germline): SEHNR, FQNEAQ (reference sequence). With V trimmed by 0 bases and J by 2 bases, 6 bases remained unmatched. The chain's CDR3 is CASSLARGTGAYEQYF. The CDR3 nucleotides are TGTGCCAGCAGCTTAGCGAGGGGGACAGGCGCCTACGAGCAGTACTTC.

The genes are TRBV4-1 and TRBJ2-3, with D uncertain. In germline, CDR1 is MGHRA, CDR2 YSYEKL. The CDR3 is 17 amino acids. Between the trimmed V and J ends, which lost 2 bases and 2 bases, there was a span of 17 bases. The CDR3 DNA follows: TGCGCCAGCAGCCAATATTTTGGTCTAGTCTCCACAGATACGCAGTATTTT. The encoded protein is CASSQYFGLVSTDTQYF.

The V and J genes are TRBV7-9 and TRBJ2-2; a weak D match, TRBD2 (6 bases). The CDR3 loop spans 16 amino acids. Trimming took off 5 bases at V and 0 bases at J, with 13 bases between the two ends. Germline-derived CDR1 and CDR2 are SEHNR and FQNEAQ (reference sequence). The DNA of the CDR3 is TGTGCCAGCAGCCCCACTAGCTTTTCGAACACCGGGGAGCTGTTTTTT. Translation gives CASSPTSFSNTGELFF.

The genes are TRBV11-2 and TRBJ2-2; tentatively, D is TRBD2 (6 bases). This CDR3 contains 15 residues. The V end was cut by 3 bases, the J end by 4 bases, with 12 bases between. Germline V gene data show CDR1 as SGHAT and CDR2 as FQNNGV. The CDR3 is CASSLGGPSTGELFF. CDR3 in DNA: TGTGCCAGCAGCTTGGGGGGACCGAGCACCGGGGAGCTGTTTTTT.

CDR3 loop: CASMGTGGYEQYF. The CDR3 region has the DNA TGTGCCAGTATGGGGACAGGGGGTTACGAGCAGTACTTC. V is TRBV19 and J is TRBJ2-7, with 11 bases matching TRBD1. CDR3 length equals 13 residues. J lost 4 bases, V lost 7 bases, and 3 bases had no gene match. Per germline, CDR1 LNHDA and CDR2 SQIVND (reference sequence).

This clone was detected once. This chain uses TRBV5-1 with TRBJ2-7; a weak D match, TRBD1 (8 bases). This CDR3 spans 14 amino acids. Per germline, CDR1 SGHRS and CDR2 YFSETQ. Trimming left V 6 bases short and J 5 bases short, with 18 bases between. CDR3 DNA sequence: TGCGCCAGCACCAACAGGGGGAGGGACGACGAGCAGTACTTC. It specifies CASTNRGRDDEQYF.

The sample holds a few counts of this clone. This rearrangement joins TRBV5-1 to TRBJ2-5; TRBD2 aligns across 7 bases. V shed 8 bases and J 0 bases; nucleotides not matched to a gene: 4. Germline-derived CDR1 and CDR2 are SGHRS and YFSETQ. This CDR3 has 13 residues. In DNA form, the CDR3 reads TGCGCCAGATTTAGCGGGCACCAAGAGACCCAGTACTTC. Protein: CARFSGHQETQYF.

A note on this clone: A read error may produce the germline difference seen at one junction end. This rearrangement joins TRBV19 to TRBJ2-2; no clear D. The CDR3 has 13 amino acids. Germline CDR1 is LNHDA and CDR2 is SQIVND (reference sequence). The CDR3 spells CASSIAGAGELFF. In nucleotides, the CDR3 is TGTGCCAGTAGCATAGCAGGCGCCGGGGAGCTGTTTTTT.

The rearrangement uses TRBV5-1 and TRBJ2-7; 10 bases fit TRBD2. Germline V gives CDR1 SGHRS, CDR2 YFSETQ. The CDR3 covers 15 residues. J gave up 3 bases and V 0 bases, and 3 bases lay outside the gene matches. The CDR3 bases are TGCGCCAGCAGCTTGGTGGCTAGCGGGAGCTACGAGCAGTACTTC. It yields the protein CASSLVASGSYEQYF.

The rearrangement uses TRBV6-6 and TRBJ2-6, with D perhaps TRBD2 (5 bases). V was cut by 0 bases and J by 6 bases, with 9 bases left in between. The CDR3 has 15 residues. Germline CDR1 reads MNHNY; CDR2 reads SVGAGI (reference sequence). The CDR3 loop is CASSYSRDKANVLTF. In nucleotides, the CDR3 is TGTGCCAGCAGTTACTCTCGGGATAAGGCCAACGTCCTGACTTTC.

This rearrangement joins TRBV6-1 to TRBJ1-2, with D perhaps TRBD1 (5 bases). This CDR3 has 14 residues. From germline, CDR1 is MNHNS and CDR2 SASEGT. V was shortened by 4 bases and J by 4 bases, with 13 bases between the two germline ends. CDR3 sequence reads: CASSGAGGTYGYTF. DNA of the CDR3: TGTGCCAGCAGTGGGGCAGGAGGGACCTATGGCTACACCTTC.

This chain links TRBV4-2 with TRBJ2-5, with 11 bases aligning to TRBD2. Near its end, the DNA agrees better with TRBJ2-7, so the J call may be wrong. CDR3 size: 16 residues. Germline assignment: CDR1 LGHNA and CDR2 YNFKEQ. The CDR3 region is CASSHGLAGNSYEQYF. CDR3 DNA: TGTGCCAGCAGCCATGGACTAGCGGGCAACTCCTACGAGCAGTACTTC.

This chain connects TRBV20-1 to TRBJ2-7, with D tentatively TRBD1 (5 bases). Germline V lookup: CDR1 DFQATT, CDR2 SNEGSKA (reference sequence). The CDR3 is made up of 11 amino acids. Trimming took 6 bases from V and 3 from J, leaving 9 bases between them. The DNA of the CDR3 is TGCAGTGCGCGGACAAGCTACGAGCAGTACTTC. Residues: CSARTSYEQYF.

The rearrangement uses TRBV25-1 and TRBJ1-4; 11 nucleotides align to TRBD1. The CDR3 runs to 13 residues. The germline gives CDR1 MGHDK, CDR2 SYGVNS. J was trimmed by 11 bases and V by 4 bases; bases with no gene match: 3. The CDR3 reads CASSGDRGWKLFF. The CDR3 bases are TGTGCCAGCAGTGGGGACAGGGGGTGGAAACTGTTTTTT.

The chain combines TRBV5-8 with TRBJ2-4; TRBD1 aligns across 9 bases. CDR3 size: 15 residues. J gave up 9 bases and V 4 bases, and 11 bases lay outside the gene matches. Germline V gives CDR1 SGHTS, CDR2 YDEGEE. This CDR3 reads CASSHAQGAVSIQYF. The CDR3 DNA reads TGTGCCAGCAGCCATGCACAGGGGGCTGTAAGCATTCAGTACTTC.

The chain employs TRBV9 and TRBJ2-1; D remains unclear. With 4 bases removed from V and 8 bases from J, the gap between germline ends came to 10 bases. The CDR3 contains 12 residues. Germline V gene sequence: CDR1 SGDLS, CDR2 YYNGEE. The CDR3 spells CASSSRVDEQFF. CDR3 coding DNA: TGTGCCAGCAGCTCCCGCGTGGATGAGCAGTTCTTC.

This rearrangement joins TRBV15 to TRBJ2-1; D not resolved. Germline values: CDR1 LNHNV, CDR2 YYDKDF (reference sequence). The V and J ends lost 1 base and 8 bases respectively, with 9 bases between them. The CDR3 loop spans 13 amino acids. The CDR3 sequence: CATSRVGADEQFF. In DNA, the CDR3 is TGTGCCACCAGCAGAGTTGGAGCAGATGAGCAGTTCTTC. Complete variable domain (other parts from reference TRBV15 and TRBJ2-1): DAMVIQNPRYQVTQFGKPVTLSCSQTLNHNVMYWYQQKSSQAPKLLFHYYDKDFNNEADTPDNFQSRRPNTSFCFLDIRSPGLGDTAMYLCATSRVGADEQFFGPGTRLTVL.

This chain connects TRBV14 to TRBJ2-5; 13 bases agree with TRBD2. Unmatched junction bases numbered 5, after V lost 0 bases and J lost 4 bases. The CDR3 totals 17 residues. Germline assignment: CDR1 SGHDN and CDR2 FVKESK. CDR3 coding DNA: TGTGCCAGCAGCCAAGAGACTAGCGGGAGGCTAGGAGAGACCCAGTACTTC. Translated: CASSQETSGRLGETQYF.

V and J are TRBV5-4 and TRBJ1-2; tentative D call: TRBD1 (5 bases). Trimming removed 0 bases from V and 7 bases from J, with 13 bases in between. This CDR3 region has 14 residues. The germline CDR1 and CDR2 sequences are SGHNT and YYREEE (reference sequence). In DNA, the CDR3 is TGTGCCAGCAGCTTGGGTCTAAGGGGCCTTGGCTACACCTTC. It encodes CASSLGLRGLGYTF.

CDR3 residues: CASSLAQAGVDEQYF. The DNA for the CDR3 is TGCGCCAGCAGCTTGGCCCAAGCGGGAGTAGACGAGCAGTACTTC. V and J are TRBV5-1 and TRBJ2-7; 8 bases align to TRBD2. The junction had 7 bases not matched to a gene; V was cut back by 0 bases and J by 5 bases. The CDR3 contains 15 residues. Germline V lookup: CDR1 SGHRS, CDR2 YFSETQ. Combining the CDR3 with reference TRBV5-1 and TRBJ2-7 gives the whole variable domain KAGVTQTPRYLIKTRGQQVTLSCSPISGHRSVSWYQQTPGQGLQFLFEYFSETQRNKGNFPGRFSGRQFSNSRSEMNVSTLELGDSALYLCASSLAQAGVDEQYFGPGTRLTVT.